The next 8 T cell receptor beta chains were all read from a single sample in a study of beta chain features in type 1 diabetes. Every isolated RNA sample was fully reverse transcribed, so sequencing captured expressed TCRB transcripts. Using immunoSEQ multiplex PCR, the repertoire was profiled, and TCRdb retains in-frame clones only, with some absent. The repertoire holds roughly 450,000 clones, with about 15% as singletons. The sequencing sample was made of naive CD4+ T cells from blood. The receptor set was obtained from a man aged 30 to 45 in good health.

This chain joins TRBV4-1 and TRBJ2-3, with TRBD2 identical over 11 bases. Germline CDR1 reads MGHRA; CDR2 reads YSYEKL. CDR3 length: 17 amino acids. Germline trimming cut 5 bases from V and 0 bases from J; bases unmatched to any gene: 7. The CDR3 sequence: CASSSLAGGGSTDTQYF. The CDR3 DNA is TGCGCCAGCAGCTCCCTAGCGGGAGGCGGGAGCACAGATACGCAGTATTTT.

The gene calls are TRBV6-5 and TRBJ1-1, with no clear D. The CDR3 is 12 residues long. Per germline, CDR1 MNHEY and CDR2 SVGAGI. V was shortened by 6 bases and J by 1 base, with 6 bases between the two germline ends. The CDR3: CASSRQNTEAFF. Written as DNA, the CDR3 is TGTGCCAGCAGCCGCCAGAACACTGAAGCTTTCTTT.

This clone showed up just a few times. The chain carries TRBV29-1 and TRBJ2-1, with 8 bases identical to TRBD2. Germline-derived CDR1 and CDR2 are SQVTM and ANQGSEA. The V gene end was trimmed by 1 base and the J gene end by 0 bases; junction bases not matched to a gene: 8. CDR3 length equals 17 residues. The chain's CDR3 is CSVEVLAGRISYNEQFF. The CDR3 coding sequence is TGCAGCGTTGAAGTATTAGCGGGAAGGATCTCCTACAATGAGCAGTTCTTC.

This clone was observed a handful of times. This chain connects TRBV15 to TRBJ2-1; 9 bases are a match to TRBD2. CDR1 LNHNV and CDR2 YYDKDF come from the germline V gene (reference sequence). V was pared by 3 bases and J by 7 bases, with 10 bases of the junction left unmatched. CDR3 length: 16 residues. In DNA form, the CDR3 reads TGTGCCACCAGCAGGGCTGAGGGACTAGCAATGAATGAGCAGTTCTTC. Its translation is CATSRAEGLAMNEQFF.

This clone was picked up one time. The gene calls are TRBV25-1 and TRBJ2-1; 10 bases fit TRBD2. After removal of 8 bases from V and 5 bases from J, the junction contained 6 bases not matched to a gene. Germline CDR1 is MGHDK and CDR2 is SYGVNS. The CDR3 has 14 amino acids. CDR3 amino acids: CASVPGLANNEQFF. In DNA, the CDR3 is TGTGCCAGCGTCCCGGGACTAGCGAACAATGAGCAGTTCTTC.

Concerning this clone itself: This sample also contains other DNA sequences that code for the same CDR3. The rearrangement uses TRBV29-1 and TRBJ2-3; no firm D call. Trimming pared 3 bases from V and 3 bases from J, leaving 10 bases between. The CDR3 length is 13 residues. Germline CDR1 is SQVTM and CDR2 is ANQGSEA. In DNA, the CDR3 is TGCAGCGTTGACCCCCAACCAACAGATACGCAGTATTTT. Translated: CSVDPQPTDTQYF.

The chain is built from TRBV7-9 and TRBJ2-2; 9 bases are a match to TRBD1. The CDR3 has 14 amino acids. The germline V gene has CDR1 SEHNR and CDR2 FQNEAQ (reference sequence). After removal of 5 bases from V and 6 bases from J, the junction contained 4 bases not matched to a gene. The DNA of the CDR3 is TGTGCCAGCAGCGTCGGACAGGGGCCCGGGGAGCTGTTTTTT. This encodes CASSVGQGPGELFF.

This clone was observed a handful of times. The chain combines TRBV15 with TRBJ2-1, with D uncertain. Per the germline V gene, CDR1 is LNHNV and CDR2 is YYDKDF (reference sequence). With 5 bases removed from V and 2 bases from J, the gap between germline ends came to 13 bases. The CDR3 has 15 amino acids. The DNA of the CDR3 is TGTGCCACCAGCCTAGACCCCAATACCTACAATGAGCAGTTCTTC. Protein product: CATSLDPNTYNEQFF.